Below, 10 T cell receptor beta chains from the same sample are listed, as sequenced in a study of blood T cell repertoires in COVID-19. Clones were sequenced by immunoSEQ multiplex PCR, and TCRdb holds only the in-frame ones, with some missing. The sample contains over 100,000 clones, 80% to 95% of which appear only once. Sequencing was carried out using peripheral blood. The receptors shown here come from a woman aged 45-60 years with COVID-19, enrolled during active disease.

The chain has TRBV29-1 and TRBJ1-5; D possibly corresponds to TRBD1 (6 bases). V lost 4 bases to trimming and J lost 0 bases, with 7 bases between them. The length of the CDR3 is 13 residues. Per germline, CDR1 SQVTM and CDR2 ANQGSEA. CDR3 protein: CSVVGGSNQPQHF. The CDR3 DNA reads as TGCAGCGTTGTAGGGGGTAGCAATCAGCCCCAGCATTTT.

This sequence joins TRBV24-1 and TRBJ1-1; D not certain. With 0 bases removed from V and 3 bases from J, the gap between germline ends came to 13 bases. The CDR3 covers 16 residues. CDR1 KGHDR and CDR2 SFDVKD come from the germline V gene. DNA of the CDR3: TGTGCCACCAGTGATTTGAGGCAGGCCTTGGACACTGAAGCTTTCTTT. Translated, it gives CATSDLRQALDTEAFF.

The chain carries TRBV28 and TRBJ2-5, with TRBD1 as a possible D gene (6 bases). CDR1 and CDR2 from the germline V gene are MDHEN and SYDVKM. This CDR3 is 14 amino acids long. Trimming shortened V by 4 bases and J by 6 bases, and 15 bases separated the two germline ends. The CDR3 bases are TGTGCCAGCAGTTATGAACAGGGTAGTAAGACCCAGTACTTC. Residues: CASSYEQGSKTQYF. The entire variable domain, with the rest obtained from reference TRBV28 and TRBJ2-5, is as follows: DVKVTQSSRYLVKRTGEKVFLECVQDMDHENMFWYRQDPGLGLRLIYFSYDVKMKEKGDIPEGYSVSREKKERFSLILESASTNQTSMYLCASSYEQGSKTQYFGPGTRLLVL.

The genes are TRBV30 and TRBJ1-1; unclear D gene. Trimming cost V 2 bases and J 4 bases, with 11 bases left between them. This CDR3 has 13 amino acids. Germline V CDR1 and CDR2: GTSNPN, SVGIG (reference sequence). The CDR3 loop is CAWSRTGSTEAFF. DNA for the CDR3: TGTGCCTGGAGTCGGACGGGGAGCACTGAAGCTTTCTTT.

V gene TRBV9 combines with J gene TRBJ1-2, with D tentatively TRBD1 (5 bases). The CDR3 has 13 residues. Germline-derived CDR1 and CDR2 are SGDLS and YYNGEE. The V gene lost 3 bases and the J gene lost 4 bases, with 10 bases spanning the gap. The CDR3 protein is CASSGQRPYGYTF. Written as DNA, the CDR3 is TGTGCCAGCAGCGGACAGAGACCCTATGGCTACACCTTC.

This rearrangement joins TRBV11-2 to TRBJ1-2; a possible D gene is TRBD1 (5 bases). The V gene lost 5 bases and the J gene lost 1 base, with 14 bases spanning the gap. Germline V gene sequence: CDR1 SGHAT, CDR2 FQNNGV. The CDR3 loop spans 15 amino acids. Written as DNA, the CDR3 is TGTGCCAGCAGCCCCTTAACAGGCCTTAACTATGGCTACACCTTC. This gives the protein CASSPLTGLNYGYTF.

This chain's CDR3 is CASEQGAGEQFF. The DNA of the CDR3 is TGTGCCAGCGAACAGGGGGCAGGCGAGCAGTTCTTC. The chain employs TRBV6-5 and TRBJ2-1, with 9 bases aligning to TRBD1. The ends lost 8 bases at V and 10 bases at J; junction bases unmatched: 6. CDR3 size: 12 residues. Germline lookup yields CDR1 MNHEY and CDR2 SVGAGI.

This chain connects TRBV19 to TRBJ2-5; 8 positions match TRBD2. Trimming cost V 2 bases and J 3 bases; bases outside gene matches: 5. The CDR3 length is 15 residues. The germline CDR1 and CDR2 sequences are LNHDA and SQIVND (reference sequence). The CDR3 loop reads CASSISGGFEETQYF. As DNA, the CDR3 is TGTGCCAGTAGTATAAGCGGGGGCTTTGAAGAGACCCAGTACTTC.

The genes are TRBV4-1 and TRBJ1-4, with TRBD1 identical over 8 bases. Per germline, CDR1 MGHRA and CDR2 YSYEKL. This CDR3 is built from 17 residues. Losses at the gene ends were 0 bases for V and 7 bases for J; bases not matched to a gene: 10. CDR3 sequence (DNA): TGCGCCAGCAGCCAAGATCGAGAGACAGGGGAACGTGAAAAACTGTTTTTT. Protein: CASSQDRETGEREKLFF.

The chain uses TRBV7-2 and TRBJ1-5; weak D call: TRBD1 (6 bases). The germline V gene has CDR1 SGHTA and CDR2 FQGNSA. The CDR3 is 12 residues long. The V and J ends lost 1 base and 13 bases respectively, with 11 bases between them. In DNA, the CDR3 is TGTGCCAGCAGCTTAGGAGGGGGACGACAGCATTTT. Protein: CASSLGGGRQHF. Drawing the rest from reference TRBV7-2 and TRBJ1-5, the complete variable domain is GAGVSQSPSNKVTEKGKDVELRCDPISGHTALYWYRQSLGQGLEFLIYFQGNSAPDKSGLPSDRFSAERTGGSVSTLTIQRTQQEDSAVYLCASSLGGGRQHFGDGTRLSIL.